Shown below are 29 T cell receptor beta chains from a single sample sequenced in a study of human T cells and chemical hapten exposure. TCRdb reprocessed the RACE reads with MiXCR, giving one entry per CDR3 protein. The sample lists roughly 200,000 distinct CDR3 sequences; around 23% were seen once. Time point of the sample: patch test 3, about 24 weeks after DPC sensitization. Treatment given: therapeutic diphenylcyclopropenone sensitization with weekly scalp DPC. The sample here was whole blood, taken in connection with sensitization to the hapten diphenylcyclopropenone (DPC). These receptors all come from a woman aged 40 to 49 with alopecia areata. Some clones in this sample may be carry-over from other donors' samples.

The rearrangement joins TRBV12-3 or TRBV12-4 to TRBJ1-4; perhaps TRBD1 as D (5 bases). V lost 6 bases and J 12 bases, leaving 14 bases between the germline ends. The CDR3 sequence is 12 residues long. In DNA form, the CDR3 reads TGTGCCAGCAGCCCGGGACCATCGGAACTGTTTTTT. Its translation: CASSPGPSELFF.

The chain combines TRBV4-3 with TRBJ2-2; 9 nucleotides line up with TRBD1. V was pared by 3 bases and J by 2 bases, with 4 bases of the junction left unmatched. The CDR3 loop spans 16 amino acids. Germline assignment: CDR1 LGHNA and CDR2 YSLEER. Written as DNA, the CDR3 is TGCGCCAGCAGCCAGGACAGGGGACCAAACACCGGGGAGCTGTTTTTT. It encodes CASSQDRGPNTGELFF.

Many counts were recorded for this clonotype. This sequence joins TRBV25-1 and TRBJ2-2; D remains ambiguous. This CDR3 contains 11 residues. The V and J ends lost 9 bases and 8 bases respectively, with 10 bases between them. The germline CDR1 and CDR2 sequences are MGHDK and SYGVNS. CDR3 coding DNA: TGTGCCAGTCAGTGGTCAGGGGAGCTGTTTTTT. Translation: CASQWSGELFF.

This clonotype turned up a few times. The rearrangement joins TRBV4-2 to TRBJ1-3; D is undetermined. The CDR3 sequence is 17 residues long. Germline-derived CDR1 and CDR2 are LGHNA and YNFKEQ. The germline V and J ends were trimmed by 1 base and 0 bases, with 13 bases remaining between them. CDR3 region: CASSQAGPGSSGNTIYF. In DNA, the CDR3 is TGTGCCAGCAGCCAAGCCGGTCCGGGGTCCTCTGGAAACACCATATATTTT.

The V call is TRBV28, the J call TRBJ2-7; no reliable D call. The CDR3 totals 11 residues. Trimming left V 6 bases short and J 4 bases short, with 7 bases between. The germline V gene has CDR1 MDHEN and CDR2 SYDVKM. As DNA, the CDR3 is TGTGCCAGCAGAAGTGATTACGAGCAGTACTTC. Encoded protein: CASRSDYEQYF.

The J gene is TRBJ2-1, the V gene TRBV5-8; 15 bases are a match to TRBD2. The CDR3 has 16 amino acids. With 7 bases clipped from V and 9 bases from J, the junction kept 11 bases outside the gene matches. Germline V gene lookup returns CDR1 SGHTS and CDR2 YDEGEE. The CDR3 loop is CASAPRTSGRATEQFF. In DNA, the CDR3 is TGTGCCAGCGCCCCCCGGACTAGCGGGAGGGCCACTGAGCAGTTCTTC.

This clonotype showed up just a few times. V is TRBV20-1 and J is TRBJ2-1, with TRBD2 matching 14 bases. The CDR3 is 17 residues long. V lost 0 bases and J lost 4; bases outside the gene matches: 5. Germline loops: CDR1 DFQATT, CDR2 SNEGSKA (reference sequence). The CDR3 nucleotides read TGCAGTGCTAGAGATAGGCGACTAGCGGGAGGGTACAATGAGCAGTTCTTC. Protein product: CSARDRRLAGGYNEQFF.

This clonotype was picked up many times. This chain links TRBV28 with TRBJ2-5, with 9 bases aligning to TRBD1. The CDR3 is made up of 16 amino acids. CDR1 MDHEN and CDR2 SYDVKM come from the germline V gene. Trimming took 6 bases from V and 2 from J; bases not matched to a gene: 10. CDR3 region: CASSLMEGQGQETQYF. CDR3 DNA: TGTGCCAGCAGCCTGATGGAGGGACAGGGTCAAGAGACCCAGTACTTC.

The chain has TRBV29-1 and TRBJ2-7; 10 bases line up with TRBD1. V lost 3 bases and J lost 7; bases outside the gene matches: 9. CDR3 size: 14 residues. CDR1 is SQVTM and CDR2 is ANQGSEA in the germline V gene. The CDR3 here is CSVDAGTGVFEQYF. DNA for the CDR3: TGCAGCGTTGATGCCGGGACAGGGGTTTTTGAGCAGTACTTC.

This chain uses TRBV7-3 with TRBJ2-2; D is perhaps TRBD2 (6 bases). The germline V gene has CDR1 SGHTA and CDR2 FQGTGA. V lost 8 bases and J lost 2, with 15 bases in between. This CDR3 comprises 15 residues. CDR3 in amino acids: CASGGTSLNTGELFF. In DNA form, the CDR3 reads TGTGCCAGCGGGGGGACGAGTCTAAACACCGGGGAGCTGTTTTTT. The full variable domain, with the rest looked up from reference TRBV7-3 and TRBJ2-2, is GAGVSQTPSNKVTEKGKYVELRCDPISGHTALYWYRQSLGQGPEFLIYFQGTGAADDSGLPNDRFFAVRPEGSVSTLKIQRTERGDSAVYLCASGGTSLNTGELFFGEGSRLTVL.

This clonotype was picked up one time. The chain links TRBV10-3 to TRBJ2-7; unclear D gene. Germline values: CDR1 ENHRY, CDR2 SYGVKD. The CDR3 has 15 residues. V gave up 3 bases and J gave up 0 bases, with 12 bases separating them. CDR3 bases: TGTGCCATCAGTGATGCGAAACGCAGCTCCTACGAGCAGTACTTC. Protein sequence: CAISDAKRSSYEQYF.

This CDR3 is CSARSGRSNTEAFF. CDR3 in DNA: TGCAGTGCTAGATCAGGACGGTCGAACACTGAAGCTTTCTTT. This rearrangement joins TRBV20-1 to TRBJ1-1; D is unresolved. This CDR3 spans 14 amino acids. Deletions cut 2 bases from V and 1 base from J, with 11 bases between. The V gene's germline CDR1 is DFQATT and CDR2 SNEGSKA (reference sequence).

The rearrangement joins TRBV7-9 to TRBJ1-4, with D perhaps matching TRBD1 (6 bases). Germline lookup yields CDR1 SEHNR and CDR2 FQNEAQ (reference sequence). The CDR3 is made up of 14 amino acids. V lost 4 bases to trimming and J lost 6 bases, with 12 bases between them. CDR3: CASSSRGADEKLFF. The CDR3 nucleotides read TGTGCCAGCAGCTCCAGGGGCGCCGATGAAAAACTGTTTTTT.

V and J are TRBV12-3 or TRBV12-4 and TRBJ1-2; possibly TRBD1 for D (5 bases). The CDR3 has 16 amino acids. Between the trimmed V and J ends, which lost 5 bases and 8 bases, there was a span of 24 bases. This CDR3 is CASSQMFAGTQGGYTF. In DNA, the CDR3 is TGTGCCAGCAGTCAAATGTTTGCCGGGACTCAAGGGGGCTACACCTTC.

The CDR3 bases are TGTGCCAGCAATACTGGGTACGAGCAGTACTTC. The encoded protein is CASNTGYEQYF. The chain employs TRBV6-1 and TRBJ2-7; D call uncertain. Germline loops: CDR1 MNHNS, CDR2 SASEGT. Trimming removed 7 bases from V and 4 bases from J, with 8 bases in between. The CDR3 length is 11 residues.

This clonotype was seen many times. The chain joins TRBV20-1 to TRBJ2-1, with D perhaps matching TRBD1 (6 bases). The CDR3 spans 12 residues. Trimming removed 0 bases at V and 11 bases at J, with 11 bases between. Germline lookup yields CDR1 DFQATT and CDR2 SNEGSKA (reference sequence). CDR3 sequence: CSARDGGVKQFF. CDR3 in DNA: TGCAGTGCTAGAGATGGGGGCGTAAAGCAGTTCTTC.

This rearrangement joins TRBV18 to TRBJ1-1, with D tentatively TRBD1 (5 bases). Germline CDR1 reads KGHSH; CDR2 reads LQKENI. Trimming left V 1 base short and J 1 base short, with 10 bases between. The CDR3 has 15 amino acids. CDR3 bases: TGTGCCAGCTCACCACAGGCCAGGGCGAACACTGAAGCTTTCTTT. Protein: CASSPQARANTEAFF.

J is TRBJ1-5 and V is TRBV20-1; tentatively, D is TRBD1 (5 bases). Germline CDR1 and CDR2: DFQATT and SNEGSKA (reference sequence). The CDR3 loop spans 12 amino acids. In DNA, the CDR3 is TGCGGGGGGACTTTTAGCAATCAGCCCCAGCATTTT. As protein: CGGTFSNQPQHF.

This clonotype was counted only a few times. This chain connects TRBV3-1 to TRBJ2-5; no clear D. Germline V lookup: CDR1 LGHDT, CDR2 YNNKEL (reference sequence). V lost 6 bases and J lost 2, with 13 bases in between. The CDR3 runs 14 residues. For the CDR3, the DNA is TGTGCCAGCAGGTTAACAGCATATCAAGAGACCCAGTACTTC. Its protein product is CASRLTAYQETQYF.

This clonotype turned up a few times. The chain has TRBV9 and TRBJ2-7, with 9 nucleotides matching TRBD1. The trim removed 2 bases at V and 9 bases at J, leaving 3 bases unmatched. The CDR3 has 12 amino acids. CDR1 SGDLS and CDR2 YYNGEE come from the germline V gene. The CDR3: CASSVGTGRQYF. In DNA, the CDR3 is TGTGCCAGCAGCGTTGGGACAGGGAGGCAGTACTTC.

The chain employs TRBV20-1 and TRBJ2-7; 7 bases align to TRBD1. This CDR3 is built from 16 residues. CDR1 and CDR2 (germline): DFQATT, SNEGSKA (reference sequence). Germline trimming cut 5 bases from V and 2 bases from J; bases unmatched to any gene: 15. CDR3 region: CSAPPSSGQDTYEQYF. The CDR3 DNA is TGCAGTGCTCCGCCCTCTAGTGGACAGGATACCTACGAGCAGTACTTC.

This clonotype was counted ten times or more. V is TRBV20-1 and J is TRBJ2-1; 10 nucleotides match TRBD1. J was trimmed by 8 bases and V by 3 bases; bases with no gene match: 10. Germline CDR1 is DFQATT and CDR2 is SNEGSKA (reference sequence). The CDR3 totals 15 residues. CDR3 DNA sequence: TGCAGTGCTAGGAGGGACAGGGGAAACGACGATGAGCAGTTCTTC. It translates to CSARRDRGNDDEQFF.

This chain uses TRBV29-1 with TRBJ2-7; D is unresolved. Trimming left V 6 bases short and J 0 bases short, with 9 bases between. The CDR3 totals 12 residues. The germline V gene has CDR1 SQVTM and CDR2 ANQGSEA. The CDR3 spells CSVSYFSYEQYF. DNA for the CDR3: TGCAGCGTCTCTTACTTCTCCTACGAGCAGTACTTC.

This clonotype was detected a few times. V gene TRBV9 combines with J gene TRBJ2-5, with D hard to call. The CDR3 extends over 14 amino acids. V lost 0 bases, J lost 5 bases, and 11 bases lay in between. Germline CDR1 SGDLS, CDR2 YYNGEE. The CDR3 DNA reads TGTGCCAGCAGCGTAGCTGGTATCGCGGAGACCCAGTACTTC. Protein product: CASSVAGIAETQYF.

The chain links TRBV4-1 to TRBJ2-6, with D unclear. V gave up 4 bases and J gave up 0 bases, with 19 bases separating them. Germline CDR1 is MGHRA and CDR2 is YSYEKL. CDR3 length equals 19 residues. The CDR3 bases are TGCGCCAGCAGCCCCGAAGTTGTGGGCCCAAGCTCTGGGGCCAACGTCCTGACTTTC. Protein product: CASSPEVVGPSSGANVLTF.

This clonotype was seen a handful of times. This rearrangement joins TRBV29-1 to TRBJ2-2, with unresolved D. The CDR3 loop spans 13 amino acids. V was shortened by 3 bases and J by 5 bases, with 10 bases between the two germline ends. Germline V gene sequence: CDR1 SQVTM, CDR2 ANQGSEA. The CDR3 loop reads CSVDQLGTGELFF. The CDR3 DNA is TGCAGCGTTGATCAGCTCGGGACCGGGGAGCTGTTTTTT.

This chain uses TRBV27 with TRBJ2-7; D might be TRBD1 or TRBD2, each matching 5 bases. Germline values: CDR1 MNHEY, CDR2 SMNVEV (reference sequence). Trimming took 4 bases from V and 3 from J, leaving 16 bases between them. This CDR3 comprises 15 residues. This chain's CDR3 is CASSSTQGARYEQYF. The CDR3 bases are TGTGCCAGCAGTTCAACTCAGGGAGCCCGCTACGAGCAGTACTTC.

The chain recombines TRBV5-6 with TRBJ1-6; 9 bases agree with TRBD1. The CDR3 spans 14 residues. In germline, CDR1 is SGHDT, CDR2 YYEEEE. Trimming removed 6 bases from V and 6 bases from J; junction bases left unmatched: 4. The CDR3, as DNA: TGTGCCAGCAACAAACAGGGGGCTAATTCACCCCTCCACTTT. Amino acids: CASNKQGANSPLHF.

This clonotype turned up a few times. The rearrangement uses TRBV29-1 and TRBJ2-1; D unclear. The CDR3 length is 16 residues. V lost 2 bases, J lost 0 bases, and 14 bases lay in between. Germline lookup yields CDR1 SQVTM and CDR2 ANQGSEA. CDR3 coding DNA: TGCAGCGTTGAACGTGGGCTGAAGAGCTCCTACAATGAGCAGTTCTTC. This encodes CSVERGLKSSYNEQFF.